These T cell receptor beta chains were read from a single sample in a study of cytomegalovirus exposure and HLA in healthy donors. Some clones are missing from TCRdb's copy, which holds only in-frame ones; the method was immunoSEQ multiplex PCR. The sample lists 180,000 or so clones; approximately 85% were seen once. The source material was PBMCs. These receptor sequences come from a man between 18 and 35 years old in good health and CMV-seropositive. Both conserved end residues are part of each CDR3. The D gene is left open where the match is weak.

V gene,D gene,J gene,CDR3 protein
TRBV5-1,TRBD2,TRBJ2-5,CASSRTSGGEETQYF
TRBV7-9,TRBD1,TRBJ2-5,CASSPGGISVQGQETQYF
TRBV12-5,TRBD2,TRBJ2-5,CASGFGTSGEETQYF
TRBV19,NA,TRBJ2-7,CASSPQDSYEQYF
TRBV6-1,NA,TRBJ1-4,CASSAQGGEKLFF
TRBV5-4,TRBD1,TRBJ1-3,CASSPGTGATSGNTIYF
TRBV6-1,NA,TRBJ1-6,CASSERGDSYNSPLHF
TRBV13,TRBD2,TRBJ2-1,CASSPPGLAGGEQFF
TRBV19,NA,TRBJ1-3,CASSTFPGQISGNTIYF
TRBV28,TRBD1,TRBJ1-2,CASSLRQGYGYTF
TRBV27,NA,TRBJ1-4,CASSSDFGSWDEKLFF
TRBV7-2,TRBD1,TRBJ2-3,CASSLGDRDTDTQYF
TRBV19,NA,TRBJ1-1,CASRLGQLGLSEAFF
TRBV7-6,TRBD2,TRBJ2-7,CASSKEAGDSYEQYF
TRBV6-6,NA,TRBJ1-6,CASSYSTRGRSPLHF
TRBV2,TRBD1,TRBJ1-1,CASSWAVGTVENTEAFF
TRBV27,NA,TRBJ2-7,CASSLVGGIHEQYF
TRBV30,TRBD1,TRBJ1-1,CAWSVGGGPTEAFF
TRBV5-4,NA,TRBJ2-3,CASSLVSDTQYF
TRBV5-1,NA,TRBJ1-4,CASSLVPEANEKLFF
TRBV7-2,NA,TRBJ1-1,CASLKQSFTEAFF
TRBV10-1,NA,TRBJ2-7,CASSESAGQQYF
TRBV6-5,NA,TRBJ1-1,CASSFLGGVDTEAFF
TRBV10-2,TRBD1,TRBJ2-3,CASSALTGAGTDTQYF
TRBV5-4,TRBD1,TRBJ1-1,CASSLGGQGGMNTEAFF
TRBV18,TRBD1,TRBJ1-5,CASSPNEGQNQPQHF
TRBV29-1,TRBD1,TRBJ1-1,CSVTGGWSEAFF
TRBV6-5,TRBD1,TRBJ2-2,CASRPTGAGELFF
TRBV19,NA,TRBJ1-1,CASSMGGLRSGEAFF
TRBV5-1,NA,TRBJ2-7,CASSFGANSYEQYF
TRBV9,NA,TRBJ1-6,CASSPHPSGAGAPLHF